A single sample is the source of the 12 T cell receptor beta chains below, sequenced in a study of CD8+CD57+ T cells in acquired aplastic anemia (dated by TCRdb to 2017 to 2018). Flow cytometry had shown CD8+CD57+ cell expansion in the patients selected for sequencing. TCRdb records Illumina HiSeq 2000 as the sequencer. TCR beta VDJ combination and CDR3 sequence profiling used genomic DNA as the template. TCRdb trimmed the raw reads at Q25, called clones with MiXCR and kept productive beta chains. Every entry covers one CDR3 protein and lists the most common genes and DNA from its rows. The sample includes 150,000 to 200,000 distinct CDR3 sequences, with more than 45% observed a single time. More than 0.85% of the sample rests with the top ten. Sample: sorted CD4+, CD8+, or CD8+CD57+ T cells (not recorded which) from PBMCs. The receptors were gathered from a human donor with aplastic anemia.

This clonotype was found many times. V gene TRBV7-3 combines with J gene TRBJ1-1; D is uncertain. Germline values: CDR1 SGHTA, CDR2 FQGTGA. Trimming took 4 bases from V and 1 from J, leaving 10 bases between them. The CDR3 covers 14 residues. CDR3 bases: TGTGCCAGCAGCTACTCGGCGGCGAACACTGAAGCTTTCTTT. It translates to CASSYSAANTEAFF.

This clonotype has at least ten counts. V usage is TRBV24-1 and J usage is TRBJ1-2, with 7 bases lining up with TRBD1. Germline CDR1 and CDR2: KGHDR and SFDVKD. CDR3 length equals 15 residues. Trimming took 4 bases from V and 7 from J; bases not matched to a gene: 11. The CDR3 region has the DNA TGTGCCACCAGTGAACGGGACAGTTGGGCGTCTGGCTACACCTTC. Amino acid sequence: CATSERDSWASGYTF.

As for this clonotype: The junction departs from the called germline gene at one end, perhaps through a read error. The V call is TRBV10-3, the J call TRBJ2-7, with 11 bases lining up with TRBD1. This CDR3 has 15 amino acids. In germline, CDR1 is ENHRY, CDR2 SYGVKD. For the CDR3, the DNA is TGTGCCAGCAGTGGGACAGGGGGGGGGAGGTACGAGCAGTACTTC. Residues: CASSGTGGGRYEQYF.

J is TRBJ1-1 and V is TRBV2, with D possibly being TRBD1 (6 bases). The germline V gene has CDR1 SNHLY and CDR2 FYNNEI. The CDR3 covers 14 residues. V gave up 8 bases and J gave up 7 bases, with 20 bases separating them. The CDR3 DNA reads as TGTGCCAGCGGGGGGGGCTGGGGCTCGGGTGAAGCTTTCTTT. Encoded protein: CASGGGWGSGEAFF.

This clonotype was seen at least ten times. V is TRBV19 and J is TRBJ2-7; the D is unclear. Germline V lookup: CDR1 LNHDA, CDR2 SQIVND (reference sequence). This CDR3 region has 13 residues. Trimming removed 3 bases from V and 2 bases from J, with 8 bases in between. CDR3: CASSISGTYEQYF. CDR3 DNA sequence: TGTGCCAGTAGTATTAGTGGCACCTACGAGCAGTACTTC.

The chain has TRBV9 and TRBJ2-6; D remains ambiguous. This CDR3 is 18 amino acids long. Deletions cut 0 bases from V and 0 bases from J, with 13 bases between. Germline CDR1 and CDR2: SGDLS and YYNGEE. The CDR3: CASSVVGQSASGANVLTF. CDR3 coding DNA: TGTGCCAGCAGCGTAGTCGGGCAGAGCGCCTCTGGGGCCAACGTCCTGACTTTC.

The CDR3 nucleotides read TGTGCCAGCAGCTTAGAGGAGACAGGGATTGAAGCTTTCTTT. Protein product: CASSLEETGIEAFF. The rearrangement joins TRBV7-6 to TRBJ1-1; TRBD1 matches at 7 bases. V lost 1 base and J lost 7; bases outside the gene matches: 6. The CDR3 extends over 14 amino acids. Germline loops: CDR1 SGHVS, CDR2 FNYEAQ.

CDR3 region: CSVTLGSQVAETQYF. CDR3 bases: TGCAGCGTGACCCTGGGGTCACAGGTGGCGGAGACCCAGTACTTC. The rearrangement joins TRBV29-1 to TRBJ2-5, with D perhaps TRBD1 (5 bases). Trimming took off 6 bases at V and 5 bases at J, with 22 bases between the two ends. The germline V gene has CDR1 SQVTM and CDR2 ANQGSEA. The CDR3 has 15 amino acids.

The chain recombines TRBV2 with TRBJ2-1; the match to TRBD2 covers 13 bases. The germline V gene has CDR1 SNHLY and CDR2 FYNNEI. This CDR3 region has 14 residues. The V segment lost 5 bases and the J segment 8 bases; nucleotides outside the gene matches: 3. The CDR3 DNA is TGTGCCAGCAGTAGGACTAGCGGGAGAGATGAGCAGTTCTTC. This encodes CASSRTSGRDEQFF.

In this sample, this clonotype turned up many times. One end of the junction fails to match germline, which may point to a read error. The chain has TRBV7-7 and TRBJ2-4; 9 positions match TRBD2. From germline, CDR1 is SSHAT and CDR2 FNYEAQ (reference sequence). The CDR3 runs 16 residues. The CDR3 DNA sequence: TGTGCTAGCAGCTTAGTAGCGGGGGTAGCCAAAAACATTCAGTACTTC. Amino acid sequence: CASSLVAGVAKNIQYF.

This chain joins TRBV6-1 and TRBJ2-3; 8 positions match TRBD2. Germline V lookup: CDR1 MNHNS, CDR2 SASEGT. The CDR3 length is 16 residues. The junction had 7 bases not matched to a gene; V was cut back by 3 bases and J by 2 bases. CDR3 nucleotides: TGTGCCAGCAGTGAGTGGGCGCGGGGGGCCACAGATACGCAGTATTTT. Protein sequence: CASSEWARGATDTQYF.

This clonotype was observed at least ten times. The chain uses TRBV19 and TRBJ1-5; D is unclear. V was shortened by 9 bases and J by 4 bases, with 16 bases between the two germline ends. The CDR3 consists of 14 residues. In germline, CDR1 is LNHDA, CDR2 SQIVND (reference sequence). The CDR3: CASLLRAGNQPQHF. Here the CDR3 DNA reads TGTGCCAGCTTACTCCGCGCGGGGAATCAGCCCCAGCATTTT.